The 14 T cell receptor beta chains below were found in one sample sequenced in a study of blood T cell repertoires in COVID-19. Sequenced by immunoSEQ multiplex PCR; TCRdb stores in-frame clones only, minus some. The sample gives approximately 97,000 clones, roughly 80% of which show up once; 9.8% is in the top ten. What was sequenced was peripheral blood. The receptors stem from a man between 60 and 75 years old with active or convalescent COVID-19.

This clone was observed a handful of times. V usage is TRBV12-3 or TRBV12-4 and J usage is TRBJ2-7; D is perhaps TRBD1 (5 bases). This CDR3 comprises 11 residues. V dropped 5 bases and J dropped 5 bases, with 7 bases sitting between them. In nucleotides, the CDR3 is TGTGCCAGCAGTCAGGGAAACGAGCAGTACTTC. As protein: CASSQGNEQYF.

The V and J genes are TRBV9 and TRBJ2-3, with D hard to call. The CDR3 covers 14 residues. The V end was cut by 3 bases, the J end by 1 base, with 9 bases between. Germline V gene lookup returns CDR1 SGDLS and CDR2 YYNGEE. The CDR3 sequence is CASSASPGTDTQYF. In DNA, the CDR3 is TGTGCCAGCAGCGCCAGTCCTGGCACAGATACGCAGTATTTT.

V is TRBV3-1 (or the pseudogene TRBV3-2) and J is TRBJ1-1; no firm D call. Germline loops: CDR1 LGHDT, CDR2 YNNKEL (reference sequence). The CDR3 length is 15 residues. V was clipped by 6 bases and J by 1 base, with 15 bases between them. The CDR3 spells CASRPRKEPNTEAFF. The CDR3 nucleotides are TGTGCCAGCAGGCCAAGAAAGGAGCCGAACACTGAAGCTTTCTTT.

This chain links TRBV9 with TRBJ2-3, with 7 bases fitting TRBD2. This CDR3 has 16 residues. In germline, CDR1 is SGDLS, CDR2 YYNGEE. The V segment lost 0 bases and the J segment 0 bases; nucleotides outside the gene matches: 4. The CDR3 sequence is CASSVGSSGSTDTQYF. The CDR3 DNA reads as TGTGCCAGCAGCGTAGGGTCTAGCGGAAGCACAGATACGCAGTATTTT. The full variable domain, with the rest looked up from reference TRBV9 and TRBJ2-3, is DSGVTQTPKHLITATGQRVTLRCSPRSGDLSVYWYQQSLDQGLQFLIQYYNGEERAKGNILERFSAQQFPDLHSELNLSSLELGDSALYFCASSVGSSGSTDTQYFGPGTRLTVL.

The chain has TRBV6-5 and TRBJ2-7; D perhaps matches TRBD1 (6 bases). CDR1 is MNHEY, CDR2 SVGAGI, per germline. The CDR3 is made up of 12 amino acids. Trimming took off 7 bases at V and 2 bases at J, with 9 bases between the two ends. This chain's CDR3 is CASKGDTYEQYV. CDR3 in DNA: TGTGCCAGCAAGGGGGACACCTACGAGCAGTACGTC.

The rearrangement joins TRBV5-1 to TRBJ2-5; TRBD2 aligns across 13 bases. V lost 4 bases and J lost 5; bases outside the gene matches: 5. The CDR3 covers 15 residues. In germline, CDR1 is SGHRS, CDR2 YFSETQ. CDR3 protein: CASSPGLAGSETQYF. CDR3 DNA sequence: TGCGCCAGCAGCCCGGGACTAGCGGGATCGGAGACCCAGTACTTC.

This sequence joins TRBV19 and TRBJ1-2; 7 nucleotides line up with TRBD1. Trimming removed 5 bases from V and 4 bases from J; junction bases left unmatched: 7. The germline CDR1 and CDR2 sequences are LNHDA and SQIVND (reference sequence). The CDR3 contains 14 residues. CDR3 amino acids: CASSPTGTVYGYTF. Written as DNA, the CDR3 is TGTGCCAGTAGTCCCACCGGGACAGTCTATGGCTACACCTTC.

This chain links TRBV30 with TRBJ1-1, with TRBD1 matching over 8 bases. CDR1 is GTSNPN and CDR2 is SVGIG in the germline V gene (reference sequence). CDR3 length: 13 amino acids. V gave up 1 base and J gave up 6 bases; unmatched junction bases: 4. In DNA form, the CDR3 reads TGTGCCTGGAGTGCGACAGGGGAGTCTGAAGCTTTCTTT. Translating gives CAWSATGESEAFF.

This clone was detected once. The chain joins TRBV27 to TRBJ2-7, with TRBD1 as a possible D gene (5 bases). V lost 3 bases and J lost 1, with 7 bases in between. The V gene's germline CDR1 is MNHEY and CDR2 SMNVEV (reference sequence). This CDR3 spans 13 amino acids. CDR3 in amino acids: CASSFRGSYEQYV. The CDR3, as DNA: TGTGCCAGCAGTTTTAGGGGTTCCTACGAGCAGTACGTC.

The chain is built from TRBV7-8 and TRBJ2-7; perhaps TRBD2 as D (5 bases). Deletions cut 3 bases from V and 3 bases from J, with 15 bases between. Germline CDR1 and CDR2: SGHVS and FQNEAQ. This CDR3 is built from 15 residues. The CDR3 reads CASSFDAGNNYEQYV. Written as DNA, the CDR3 is TGTGCCAGCAGCTTCGACGCCGGGAATAACTACGAGCAGTACGTC.

The CDR3 loop reads CASSFWGGRGTEAFF. CDR3 coding DNA: TGTGCCAGCAGTTTTTGGGGGGGCCGCGGCACTGAAGCTTTCTTT. V gene TRBV27 combines with J gene TRBJ1-1, with TRBD1 as a possible D gene (6 bases). The V gene's germline CDR1 is MNHEY and CDR2 SMNVEV (reference sequence). The CDR3 is 15 amino acids. Trimming stripped 3 bases from V and 4 bases from J, with 15 bases between.

This chain joins TRBV28 and TRBJ1-4; TRBD1 is a possible D gene (5 bases). CDR1 MDHEN and CDR2 SYDVKM come from the germline V gene. V was trimmed by 5 bases and J by 2 bases, leaving 12 bases between them. The CDR3 sequence is 15 residues long. CDR3 amino acids: CASSQPRATNEKLFF. CDR3 in DNA: TGTGCCAGCAGTCAGCCCAGGGCCACTAATGAAAAACTGTTTTTT.

This clone was seen only a few times. V is TRBV13 and J is TRBJ2-1; maybe TRBD2 (6 bases). Germline V gene sequence: CDR1 PRHDT, CDR2 FYEKMQ (reference sequence). V lost 2 bases to trimming and J lost 8 bases, with 10 bases between them. CDR3 length: 13 residues. The DNA for the CDR3 is TGTGCCAGCAGCTTATGGGGCGGGGATGAGCAGTTCTTC. Amino acids: CASSLWGGDEQFF.

The chain joins TRBV15 to TRBJ2-2; 8 nucleotides agree with TRBD1. The V gene's germline CDR1 is LNHNV and CDR2 YYDKDF (reference sequence). Germline trimming cut 5 bases from V and 1 base from J; bases unmatched to any gene: 3. The CDR3 spans 15 residues. The CDR3 coding sequence is TGTGCCACCAGCGTCGGGACAGGGAACACCGGGGAGCTGTTTTTT. Protein sequence: CATSVGTGNTGELFF. Full variable domain (outside the CDR3, taken from reference TRBV15 and TRBJ2-2): DAMVIQNPRYQVTQFGKPVTLSCSQTLNHNVMYWYQQKSSQAPKLLFHYYDKDFNNEADTPDNFQSRRPNTSFCFLDIRSPGLGDTAMYLCATSVGTGNTGELFFGEGSRLTVL.